The 26 T cell receptor beta chains listed next were all sequenced from one sample in a study of low-dose radiotherapy and immunotherapy resistance in tumors. Alpha- and beta-chain coverage of first-strand cDNA came from TRAV- and TRBV-specific primers. For amplifying TCRs, the PCR ran for approximately 21 cycles with Phusion, which was used together with a constant-region primer and the adapter on the V primers. TCRdb called the reads again in MiXCR, with one record for every CDR3 protein. The sample holds approximately 80,000 distinct CDR3 sequences, around a sixth seen once. As for time point: after trial treatment. Indicated treatment: LDRT plus nivolumab, ipilimumab, low-dose cyclophosphamide and aspirin (RACIN trial). The source material was PBMCs, sampled after low-dose radiotherapy plus immunotherapy. The receptors here all came from a male donor with prostate cancer.

This clonotype was detected once. V and J are TRBV11-3 and TRBJ2-1; 11 nucleotides match TRBD2. V shed 0 bases, J shed 8 bases, and the junction held 3 bases outside the gene matches. CDR3 length: 15 residues. CDR1 is SGHNT and CDR2 is YENEEA in the germline V gene. The CDR3 DNA reads TGTGCCAGCAGCTTAGACACTAGCGGGAGCCATGAGCAGTTCTTC. Translated: CASSLDTSGSHEQFF.

This clonotype was seen ten or more times. The chain links TRBV29-1 to TRBJ1-1; tentatively, D is TRBD1 (5 bases). This CDR3 region has 13 residues. Trimming stripped 4 bases from V and 1 base from J, with 10 bases between. CDR1 is SQVTM, CDR2 ANQGSEA, per germline. CDR3 DNA: TGCAGCGTTGTAGGAGGGACGAACACTGAAGCTTTCTTT. It codes for CSVVGGTNTEAFF.

In this sample, this clonotype turned up many times. The chain recombines TRBV18 with TRBJ2-2; TRBD1 or TRBD2 may be the D gene (5 bases each). CDR3 length: 16 residues. Per germline, CDR1 KGHSH and CDR2 LQKENI. Between the trimmed V and J ends, which lost 8 bases and 0 bases, there was a span of 16 bases. CDR3 coding DNA: TGTGCCAGCCTCCTGGGACGGCACGCGAACACCGGGGAGCTGTTTTTT. Encoded protein: CASLLGRHANTGELFF.

V and J are TRBV28 and TRBJ2-2; possibly TRBD2 for D (6 bases). The CDR3 is made up of 17 amino acids. V lost 6 bases, J lost 3 bases, and 20 bases lay in between. The germline V gene encodes CDR1 MDHEN and CDR2 SYDVKM. CDR3 region: CASRDGGAPVDTGELFF. DNA of the CDR3: TGTGCCAGCAGAGACGGGGGAGCCCCCGTGGACACCGGGGAGCTGTTTTTT.

CDR3 region: CASSLGPGGGGEQYF. DNA of the CDR3: TGTGCCAGCAGCTTAGGCCCCGGGGGCGGGGGGGAGCAGTACTTC. The V and J genes are TRBV7-2 and TRBJ2-7; 8 bases fit TRBD2. This CDR3 comprises 15 residues. Germline V gene sequence: CDR1 SGHTA, CDR2 FQGNSA. Losses at the gene ends were 1 base for V and 7 bases for J; bases not matched to a gene: 9.

This clonotype occurred many times. The chain uses TRBV5-1 and TRBJ1-1; the D gene is possibly TRBD1 (6 bases). This CDR3 spans 16 amino acids. V lost 4 bases to trimming and J lost 1 base, with 17 bases between them. The germline gives CDR1 SGHRS, CDR2 YFSETQ. The CDR3: CASSTPGGGSNTEAFF. The CDR3 region has the DNA TGCGCCAGCAGCACTCCGGGGGGGGGCTCGAACACTGAAGCTTTCTTT.

This clonotype was seen many times. This chain links TRBV29-1 with TRBJ2-1, with D possibly being TRBD1 (5 bases). V lost 6 bases and J lost 5, with 11 bases in between. CDR1 is SQVTM and CDR2 is ANQGSEA in the germline V gene. The CDR3 is 12 amino acids. The CDR3: CSVSDSNNEQFF. The CDR3 DNA follows: TGCAGCGTCTCCGACAGCAACAATGAGCAGTTCTTC.

This clonotype has ten or more counts. The chain uses TRBV28 and TRBJ1-1; D call uncertain. Germline values: CDR1 MDHEN, CDR2 SYDVKM. Trimming pared 1 base from V and 5 bases from J, leaving 8 bases between. The CDR3 contains 13 residues. The CDR3 DNA reads TGTGCCAGCAGTTTATTCTCGGGGACTGAAGCTTTCTTT. This gives the protein CASSLFSGTEAFF.

This clonotype was seen ten or more times. J is TRBJ1-1 and V is TRBV28; TRBD1 aligns across 7 bases. Trimming at V came to 5 bases and at J to 12 bases, leaving 12 bases not matched to a gene. The CDR3 is 13 amino acids. The germline gives CDR1 MDHEN, CDR2 SYDVKM. CDR3 coding DNA: TGTGCCAGCAGTCTTGGGACAGATCCGGTTCCTTTCTTT. Its protein is CASSLGTDPVPFF.

Ten or more counts support this clonotype. V is TRBV4-1 and J is TRBJ1-5; a possible D gene is TRBD1 (5 bases). The CDR3 consists of 14 residues. The V gene's germline CDR1 is MGHRA and CDR2 YSYEKL. The germline V and J ends were trimmed by 4 bases and 9 bases, with 16 bases remaining between them. CDR3 DNA: TGCGCCAGCAGCCCTGGACGGGACGCGGGGCCCCAGCATTTT. Its translation: CASSPGRDAGPQHF.

This clonotype has ten or more counts. V and J are TRBV5-1 and TRBJ1-6; TRBD1 matches 8 bases. Trimming at V came to 0 bases and at J to 7 bases, leaving 6 bases not matched to a gene. The CDR3 is made up of 16 amino acids. Germline CDR1 SGHRS, CDR2 YFSETQ. CDR3 residues: CASSLDGRGQNSPLHF. CDR3 bases: TGCGCCAGCAGCTTGGATGGCAGGGGGCAGAATTCACCCCTCCACTTT.

The chain links TRBV6-2 or TRBV6-3 to TRBJ2-5; D remains ambiguous. The CDR3 spans 14 residues. V was pared by 2 bases and J by 4 bases, with 11 bases between. Germline loops: CDR1 MNHEY, CDR2 SVGEGT. CDR3 DNA: TGTGCCAGCAGTTACCGGGCCGGTCGAGAGACCCAGTACTTC. Encoded protein: CASSYRAGRETQYF.

In its sample, this clonotype was seen many times. The rearrangement uses TRBV6-1 and TRBJ2-2; 7 bases align to TRBD2. CDR1 is MNHNS and CDR2 is SASEGT in the germline V gene. V gave up 6 bases and J gave up 1 base; unmatched junction bases: 5. The CDR3 contains 15 residues. The CDR3: CASSSSGWNTGELFF. The CDR3 DNA sequence: TGTGCCAGCAGCTCTAGCGGATGGAACACCGGGGAGCTGTTTTTT.

This clonotype was seen at least ten times. The chain employs TRBV19 and TRBJ1-2; tentatively, D is TRBD1 (5 bases). The ends were cut back, 8 bases at V and 5 bases at J, with 18 bases in the middle. This CDR3 has 14 residues. Germline CDR1 LNHDA, CDR2 SQIVND (reference sequence). CDR3 region: CASRDGSNFYGYTF. CDR3 sequence (DNA): TGTGCCAGTCGGGACGGCTCTAACTTTTATGGCTACACCTTC.

This clonotype was counted at least ten times. The gene calls are TRBV20-1 and TRBJ2-1, with TRBD2 matching 10 bases. V was pared by 3 bases and J by 0 bases, with 8 bases of the junction left unmatched. CDR3 length: 17 residues. The V gene's germline CDR1 is DFQATT and CDR2 SNEGSKA (reference sequence). The CDR3 DNA reads as TGCAGTGCTAGGGGCGGACTAGCGGAGGGCTCCTACAATGAGCAGTTCTTC. This gives the protein CSARGGLAEGSYNEQFF.

The table lists this clonotype with a few counts. The chain recombines TRBV27 with TRBJ2-5; D possibly corresponds to TRBD1 (6 bases). V lost 3 bases to trimming and J lost 2 bases, with 13 bases between them. Germline V gives CDR1 MNHEY, CDR2 SMNVEV (reference sequence). The CDR3 loop spans 15 amino acids. The CDR3 spells CASSFAGAGQETQYF. CDR3 nucleotide sequence: TGTGCCAGCAGTTTCGCAGGGGCTGGGCAAGAGACCCAGTACTTC.

This clonotype was found many times. V is TRBV12-3 or TRBV12-4 and J is TRBJ2-1, with TRBD2 matching over 11 bases. The ends lost 4 bases at V and 3 bases at J; junction bases unmatched: 2. The CDR3 is 15 amino acids. CDR3 DNA: TGTGCCAGCAGTTCTAGCGGGAGGATCTACAATGAGCAGTTCTTC. Translation: CASSSSGRIYNEQFF.

The V and J genes are TRBV28 and TRBJ2-1; the D gene is possibly TRBD2 (5 bases). The germline gives CDR1 MDHEN, CDR2 SYDVKM. The V and J ends lost 1 base and 6 bases respectively, with 16 bases between them. The CDR3 runs to 16 residues. CDR3 in DNA: TGTGCCAGCAGTTTATTCGGAGCGGTCAAGAGCAATGAGCAGTTCTTC. Translating it yields CASSLFGAVKSNEQFF. Drawing the rest from reference TRBV28 and TRBJ2-1, the complete variable domain is DVKVTQSSRYLVKRTGEKVFLECVQDMDHENMFWYRQDPGLGLRLIYFSYDVKMKEKGDIPEGYSVSREKKERFSLILESASTNQTSMYLCASSLFGAVKSNEQFFGPGTRLTVL.

This clonotype was picked up many times. The chain carries TRBV28 and TRBJ1-2, with a tentative D call TRBD1 (5 bases). V gave up 8 bases and J gave up 8 bases, with 15 bases separating them. The germline gives CDR1 MDHEN, CDR2 SYDVKM. This CDR3 is 12 amino acids long. CDR3 protein: CASDSGGRGYTF. The DNA for the CDR3 is TGTGCCAGCGACAGCGGGGGTCGGGGCTACACCTTC.

This clonotype was seen at least ten times. This sequence joins TRBV18 and TRBJ2-7; 12 bases fit TRBD2. Trimming removed 3 bases from V and 4 bases from J; junction bases left unmatched: 7. Germline CDR1 is KGHSH and CDR2 is LQKENI. This CDR3 has 16 residues. The CDR3 spells CASSPWTSGVQYEQYF. CDR3 DNA: TGTGCCAGCTCACCGTGGACTAGCGGGGTACAATACGAGCAGTACTTC.

This clonotype was detected ten times or more. The V and J genes are TRBV12-3 or TRBV12-4 and TRBJ1-2; no clear D gene. The CDR3 covers 13 residues. Deletions cut 5 bases from V and 4 bases from J, with 11 bases between. The CDR3 region is CASSRQGSYGYTF. CDR3 nucleotides: TGTGCCAGCAGTCGACAAGGGAGCTATGGCTACACCTTC.

This rearrangement joins TRBV27 to TRBJ1-2; tentative D call: TRBD1 (5 bases). Trimming removed 0 bases at V and 7 bases at J, with 15 bases between. The CDR3 is made up of 15 amino acids. Germline assignment: CDR1 MNHEY and CDR2 SMNVEV (reference sequence). The CDR3 reads CASSLSSTEAGGYTF. The CDR3 region has the DNA TGTGCCAGCAGTTTATCCTCGACAGAGGCCGGTGGCTACACCTTC.

Many counts were recorded for this clonotype. The J gene is TRBJ2-1, the V gene TRBV6-2 or TRBV6-3, with 7 bases lining up with TRBD2. CDR1 and CDR2 (germline): MNHEY, SVGEGT. V lost 8 bases to trimming and J lost 8 bases; unmatched junction nucleotides: 9. The CDR3 spans 13 residues. The CDR3 DNA reads as TGTGCCAGCGGGAGGGCCCAATTTGATGAGCAGTTCTTC. Translation: CASGRAQFDEQFF.

There are a few counts of this clonotype. The rearrangement uses TRBV5-6 and TRBJ2-1; TRBD2 is a possible D gene (5 bases). CDR1 is SGHDT and CDR2 is YYEEEE in the germline V gene. With 3 bases removed from V and 2 bases from J, the gap between germline ends came to 15 bases. The CDR3 loop spans 16 amino acids. The CDR3 here is CASSSPATTAYNEQFF. CDR3 DNA sequence: TGTGCCAGCAGCTCCCCCGCGACTACCGCCTACAATGAGCAGTTCTTC.

Points on this clonotype: A far larger clone is one base from this, pointing to a likely read error. The chain recombines TRBV5-1 with TRBJ2-5; D may correspond to TRBD1 or TRBD2 (6 bases each). CDR1 is SGHRS, CDR2 YFSETQ, per germline. This CDR3 is built from 18 residues. Trimming removed 1 base at V and 11 bases at J, with 30 bases between. This CDR3 is CASSLTPLMGGNYNEQYF. Here the CDR3 DNA reads TGCGCCAGCAGCTTGACCCCGCTCATGGGGGGCAACTACAATGAGCAGTACTTC.

In its sample, this clonotype was seen many times. The rearrangement links TRBV9 to TRBJ1-2; D not certain. V was pared by 4 bases and J by 5 bases, with 18 bases between. The germline V gene encodes CDR1 SGDLS and CDR2 YYNGEE. CDR3 length: 15 amino acids. For the CDR3, the DNA is TGTGCCAGCAGCCCAAGCGCGGGGAGCGGTTATGGCTACACCTTC. It is translated as CASSPSAGSGYGYTF.